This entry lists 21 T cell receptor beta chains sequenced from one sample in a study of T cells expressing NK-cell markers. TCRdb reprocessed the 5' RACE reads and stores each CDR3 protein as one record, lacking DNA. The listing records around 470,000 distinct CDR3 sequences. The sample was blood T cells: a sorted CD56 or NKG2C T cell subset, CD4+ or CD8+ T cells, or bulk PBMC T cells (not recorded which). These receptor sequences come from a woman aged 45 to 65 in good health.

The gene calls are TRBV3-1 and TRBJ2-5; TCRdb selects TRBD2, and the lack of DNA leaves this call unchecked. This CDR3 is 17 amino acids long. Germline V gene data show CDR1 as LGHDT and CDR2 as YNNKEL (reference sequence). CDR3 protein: CASSQVTAGRGQETQYF.

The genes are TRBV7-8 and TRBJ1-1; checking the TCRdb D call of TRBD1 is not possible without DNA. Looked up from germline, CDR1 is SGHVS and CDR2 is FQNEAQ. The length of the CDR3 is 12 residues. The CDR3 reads CASSLAGQRAFF.

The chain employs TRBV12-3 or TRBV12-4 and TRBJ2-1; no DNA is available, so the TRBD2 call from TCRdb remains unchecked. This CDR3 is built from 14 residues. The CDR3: CASRRTFSTDEQFF.

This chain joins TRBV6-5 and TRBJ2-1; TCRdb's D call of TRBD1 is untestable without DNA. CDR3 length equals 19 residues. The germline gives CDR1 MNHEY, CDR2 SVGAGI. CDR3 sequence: CASRRDRDSRRSSYNEQFF.

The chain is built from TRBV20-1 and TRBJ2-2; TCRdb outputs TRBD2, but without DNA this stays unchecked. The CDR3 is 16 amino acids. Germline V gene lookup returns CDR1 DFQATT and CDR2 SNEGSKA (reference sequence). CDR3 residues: CSARDLQREMTGELFF.

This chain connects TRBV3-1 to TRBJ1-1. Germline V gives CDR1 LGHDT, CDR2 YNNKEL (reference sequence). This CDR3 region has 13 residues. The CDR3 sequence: CASSHGYNTEAFF.

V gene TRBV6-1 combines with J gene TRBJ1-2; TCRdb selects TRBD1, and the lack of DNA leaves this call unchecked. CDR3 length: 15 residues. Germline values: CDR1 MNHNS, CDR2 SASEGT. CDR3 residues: CASSEGQGIGYGYTF.

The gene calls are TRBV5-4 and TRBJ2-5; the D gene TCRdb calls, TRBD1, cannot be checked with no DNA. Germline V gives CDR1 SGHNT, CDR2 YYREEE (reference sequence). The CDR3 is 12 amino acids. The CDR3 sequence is CASSAGWETQYF.

This CDR3 is CSALQTNTEAFF. The chain recombines TRBV29-1 with TRBJ1-1. CDR3 length equals 12 residues. Germline CDR1 and CDR2: SQVTM and ANQGSEA.

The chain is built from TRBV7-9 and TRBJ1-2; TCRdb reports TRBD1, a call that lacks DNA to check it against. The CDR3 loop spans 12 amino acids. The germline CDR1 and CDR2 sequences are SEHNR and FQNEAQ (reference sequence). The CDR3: CATWTDLYGYTF.

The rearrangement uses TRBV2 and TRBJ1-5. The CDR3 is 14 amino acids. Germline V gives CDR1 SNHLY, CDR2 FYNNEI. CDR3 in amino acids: CASSEAENRQPQHF.

CDR3 in amino acids: CASSKGGGRVYNEQFF. The chain combines TRBV21-1 with TRBJ2-1; TCRdb's assignment of TRBD2 cannot be checked, as there is no DNA. TRBV21-1 is termed a pseudogene. The CDR3 spans 16 residues.

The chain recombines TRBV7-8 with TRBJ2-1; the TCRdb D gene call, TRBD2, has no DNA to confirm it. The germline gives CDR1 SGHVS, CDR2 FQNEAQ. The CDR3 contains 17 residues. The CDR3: CASSPKSMAGAYNEQFF.

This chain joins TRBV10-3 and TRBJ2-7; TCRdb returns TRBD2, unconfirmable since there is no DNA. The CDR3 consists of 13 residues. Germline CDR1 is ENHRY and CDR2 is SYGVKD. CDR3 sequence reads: CATRTAETYEQYF.

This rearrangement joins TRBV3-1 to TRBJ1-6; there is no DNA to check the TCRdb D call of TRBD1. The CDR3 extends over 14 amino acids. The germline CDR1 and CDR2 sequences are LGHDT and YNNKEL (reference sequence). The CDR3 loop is CASSRTGRGSPLHF.

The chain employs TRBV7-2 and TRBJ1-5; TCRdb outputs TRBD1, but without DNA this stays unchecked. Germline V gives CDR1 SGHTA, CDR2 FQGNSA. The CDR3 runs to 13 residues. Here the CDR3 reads CASSVRGGQPQHF.

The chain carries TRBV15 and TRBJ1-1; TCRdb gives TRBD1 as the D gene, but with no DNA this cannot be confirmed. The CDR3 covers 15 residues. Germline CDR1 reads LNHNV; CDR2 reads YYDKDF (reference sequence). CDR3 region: CATSRDRPAGAEAFF.

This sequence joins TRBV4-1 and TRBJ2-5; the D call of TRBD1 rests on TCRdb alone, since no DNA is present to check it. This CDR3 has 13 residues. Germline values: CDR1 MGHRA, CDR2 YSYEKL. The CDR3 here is CASSQVGVETQYF.

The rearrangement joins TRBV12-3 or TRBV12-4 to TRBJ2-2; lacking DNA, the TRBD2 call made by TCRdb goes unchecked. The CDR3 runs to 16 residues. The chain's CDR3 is CASTPKREASTGELFF.

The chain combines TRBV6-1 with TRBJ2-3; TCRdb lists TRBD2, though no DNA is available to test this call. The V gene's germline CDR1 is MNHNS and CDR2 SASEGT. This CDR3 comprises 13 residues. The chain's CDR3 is CASTQRLTDTQYF.

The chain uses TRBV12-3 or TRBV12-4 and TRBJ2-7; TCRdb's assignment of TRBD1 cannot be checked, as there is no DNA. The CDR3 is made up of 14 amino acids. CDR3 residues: CASGKTGVLGEQYF.